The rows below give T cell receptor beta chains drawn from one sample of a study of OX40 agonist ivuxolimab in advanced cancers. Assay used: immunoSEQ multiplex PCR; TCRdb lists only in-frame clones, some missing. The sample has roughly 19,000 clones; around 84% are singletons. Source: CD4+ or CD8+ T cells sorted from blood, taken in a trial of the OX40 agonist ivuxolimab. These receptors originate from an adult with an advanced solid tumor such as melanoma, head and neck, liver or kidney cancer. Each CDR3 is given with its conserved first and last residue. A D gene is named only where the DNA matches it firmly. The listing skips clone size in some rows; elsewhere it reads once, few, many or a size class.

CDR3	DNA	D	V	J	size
CASQAEFHGELFF	TGTGCCAGTCAAGCGGAATTCCACGGGGAGCTGTTTTTT	NA	TRBV9	TRBJ2-2	NA
CASSQELWTGQSNYGYTF	TGCGCCAGCAGCCAAGAACTCTGGACAGGGCAATCCAACTATGGCTACACCTTC	TRBD1	TRBV4-3	TRBJ1-2	once
CASSKGLAGRRNTDTQYF	TGTGCCAGCAGCAAGGGACTAGCGGGACGACGTAACACAGATACGCAGTATTTT	TRBD2	TRBV7-9	TRBJ2-3	few
CASSPSGGIGEQFF	TGTGCCAGCAGCCCAAGCGGGGGAATAGGTGAGCAGTTCTTC	TRBD2	TRBV7-2	TRBJ2-1	few
CASSLGGTQGMAYEQYF	TGTGCCAGCAGCTTGGGTGGGACCCAGGGCATGGCCTACGAGCAGTACTTC	NA	TRBV7-9	TRBJ2-7	NA
CASSPSINSGANVLTF	TGTGCCAGCAGCCCGAGTATCAACTCTGGGGCCAACGTCCTGACTTTC	NA	TRBV7-2	TRBJ2-6	NA
CASRGTLTYEQYF	TGTGCCAGCAGGGGGACGTTGACCTACGAGCAGTACTTC	NA	TRBV28	TRBJ2-7	NA
CASSLAGGPLNTGELFF	TGTGCCAGCAGCTTGGCGGGGGGGCCCTTAAACACCGGGGAGCTGTTTTTT	TRBD2	TRBV11-1	TRBJ2-2	NA
CASSSSGTGELFF	TGTGCCAGTAGTTCAAGTGGGACCGGGGAGCTGTTTTTT	NA	TRBV19	TRBJ2-2	NA
CASSETGSSPLHF	TGTGCCAGCAGCGAAACAGGCTCATCACCCCTCCACTTT	NA	TRBV9	TRBJ1-6	NA
CASSPGYYGYTF	TGCGCCAGCAGCCCGGGATACTATGGCTACACCTTC	NA	TRBV5-1	TRBJ1-2	NA
CASSEQGVASSAFF	TGTGCCAGCAGCGAACAGGGGGTGGCGTCCTCAGCTTTCTTT	TRBD1	TRBV11-2	TRBJ1-1	NA
CASSYSKGYEQYF	TGTGCCAGCAGTTACTCGAAAGGGTACGAGCAGTACTTC	NA	TRBV6-5	TRBJ2-7	NA
CAISPGGGAVETQYF	TGTGCCATCAGTCCAGGAGGGGGGGCTGTAGAGACCCAGTACTTC	NA	TRBV10-3	TRBJ2-5	NA
CARNQGENTEAFF	TGCGCCAGAAACCAGGGGGAGAACACTGAAGCTTTCTTT	TRBD1	TRBV10-2	TRBJ1-1	NA
CASSELGSYSNQPQHF	TGTGCCAGCAGTGAACTGGGGTCCTATAGCAATCAGCCCCAGCATTTT	NA	TRBV6-1	TRBJ1-5	few
CASSPDSVNSPLHF	TGTGCCAGCAGCCCGGACAGTGTTAATTCACCCCTCCACTTT	NA	TRBV5-4	TRBJ1-6	NA
CAWGTGTYIATNEKLFF	TGTGCCTGGGGGACAGGGACTTACATCGCAACTAATGAAAAACTGTTTTTT	TRBD1	TRBV30	TRBJ1-4	NA
CASSIKAGVPRLNTEAFF	TGTGCCAGTAGTATAAAGGCGGGGGTCCCTCGCCTGAACACTGAAGCTTTCTTT	NA	TRBV19	TRBJ1-1	NA
CASRRTATNEKLFF	TGTGCCAGCAGGCGGACTGCAACTAATGAAAAACTGTTTTTT	NA	TRBV6-5	TRBJ1-4	once
CASSHPTSGEQFF	TGCGCCAGCAGCCATCCGACTAGCGGGGAGCAGTTCTTC	TRBD2	TRBV4-1	TRBJ2-1	NA
CASRLAGTRDTQYF	TGTGCCAGCAGACTAGCGGGGACCAGGGATACGCAGTATTTT	TRBD2	TRBV27	TRBJ2-3	NA
CASSTWGSEQYF	TGTGCCAGCAGCACTTGGGGCTCCGAGCAGTACTTC	NA	TRBV7-6	TRBJ2-7	NA
CASSVGVAGEQFF	TGTGCCAGCAGCGTGGGAGTAGCGGGGGAGCAGTTCTTC	TRBD2	TRBV9	TRBJ2-1	NA
CASSLQGAQGTQYF	TGTGCCAGCAGTTTACAGGGGGCGCAGGGGACCCAGTACTTC	TRBD1	TRBV6-5	TRBJ2-5	once
CASSDTSVTSTDTQYF	TGTGCCAGCAGCGATACTAGCGTTACTAGCACAGATACGCAGTATTTT	TRBD2	TRBV7-9	TRBJ2-3	NA
CASSQDRGGNGYNEQFF	TGTGCCAGCAGCCAAGATAGGGGGGGAAACGGCTACAATGAGCAGTTCTTC	NA	TRBV4-2	TRBJ2-1	NA
CASSPGPSYEQYF	TGTGCCAGCAGTCCGGGACCCTCCTACGAGCAGTACTTC	NA	TRBV28	TRBJ2-7	NA
CASSPPGEEQFF	TGTGCCAGCAGCCCCCCCGGTGAAGAGCAGTTCTTC	NA	TRBV6-6	TRBJ2-1	NA
CASSLEQTDTQYF	TGTGCCAGCAGCTTAGAACAGACAGATACGCAGTATTTT	NA	TRBV11-3	TRBJ2-3	NA
CASSRGTGAQPQHF	TGTGCCAGTAGTAGGGGGACAGGGGCGCAGCCCCAGCATTTT	TRBD1	TRBV19	TRBJ1-5	NA
CASSVEGTVTEKLFF	TGTGCCAGCAGTGTTGAAGGGACAGTAACCGAAAAACTGTTTTTT	TRBD1	TRBV2	TRBJ1-4	NA
CASSSGASQYF	TGTGCCAGCAGCTCCGGGGCGTCGCAGTATTTT	NA	TRBV5-4	TRBJ2-3	NA
CASSLLGMVTEAFF	TGTGCCAGCAGTTTATTGGGCATGGTCACTGAAGCTTTCTTT	NA	TRBV28	TRBJ1-1	NA
CSVEDLYGGFGYTF	TGCAGCGTTGAAGATCTTTATGGGGGGTTCGGCTACACCTTC	NA	TRBV29-1	TRBJ1-2	NA
CASSLTPGTGGSYEQYF	TGCGCCAGCAGCTTGACTCCCGGGACAGGGGGCTCCTACGAGCAGTACTTC	TRBD1	TRBV5-1	TRBJ2-7	once
CASSLAGTSGGFSGANVLTF	TGTGCCAGCAGTTTAGCCGGGACTAGCGGGGGATTCTCTGGGGCCAACGTCCTGACTTTC	TRBD2	TRBV28	TRBJ2-6	NA
CARLYRCPWQPQHF	NA	NA	TRBV5-1	TRBJ1-5	once
CAVKRGGSDEQYF	TGTGCCGTCAAGCGGGGGGGCAGTGACGAGCAGTACTTC	TRBD2	TRBV6-5	TRBJ2-7	NA
CASSGRETYNEQFF	TGTGCCAGCAGTGGTAGGGAAACCTACAATGAGCAGTTCTTC	NA	TRBV27	TRBJ2-1	NA
CASRAGQMSGNTIYF	TGTGCCAGCAGAGCGGGACAGATGTCTGGAAACACCATATATTTT	TRBD1	TRBV2	TRBJ1-3	NA
CASSPPDRRDEQFF	TGCGCCAGCAGCCCTCCGGACAGGAGGGATGAGCAGTTCTTC	NA	TRBV4-1	TRBJ2-1	few
CASSGGTSFDTQYF	TGCGCCAGCAGCGGCGGGACCTCGTTTGATACGCAGTATTTT	NA	TRBV5-1	TRBJ2-3	NA
CASSSWVGENTIYF	TGTGCCAGCAGCTCCTGGGTTGGAGAAAACACCATATATTTT	NA	TRBV7-9	TRBJ1-3	NA
CASSHPGSNTGELFF	TGCGCCAGCAGCCATCCGGGATCCAACACCGGGGAGCTGTTTTTT	NA	TRBV4-1	TRBJ2-2	NA
CSARSSQFF	TGCAGTGCTAGATCCTCGCAGTTCTTC	NA	TRBV20-1	TRBJ2-1	NA
CASSVLITDTQYF	TGTGCCAGCAGCGTCCTTATCACAGATACGCAGTATTTT	NA	TRBV9	TRBJ2-3	NA
CASSLVGGETQYF	TGTGCCAGCAGCTTGGTAGGGGGCGAGACCCAGTACTTC	TRBD1	TRBV5-8	TRBJ2-5	NA
CASSLTGSADTQYF	TGTGCCAGCAGCTTAACAGGGTCTGCAGATACGCAGTATTTT	NA	TRBV7-2	TRBJ2-3	once
CASSLWAMLNSGNTIYF	TGTGCCAGCAGCTTATGGGCCATGTTAAACTCTGGAAACACCATATATTTT	NA	TRBV7-6	TRBJ1-3	once
CASSPNSGTGSGEQYF	TGTGCCAGCTCACCTAACTCCGGGACAGGGTCCGGCGAGCAGTACTTC	TRBD1	TRBV18	TRBJ2-7	NA
CASSARGRGNTEAFF	TGTGCCAGCAGCGCCAGGGGGCGCGGGAACACTGAAGCTTTCTTT	TRBD1	TRBV7-2	TRBJ1-1	once
CATTGDRNQPQHF	TGTGCCACCACGGGGGACCGCAATCAGCCCCAGCATTTT	NA	TRBV18	TRBJ1-5	NA
CASSRPDRVTEAFF	TGTGCCAGCAGTCGACCCGACAGGGTCACTGAAGCTTTCTTT	TRBD1	TRBV28	TRBJ1-1	NA
CASSPGGVYSGEQYF	TGTGCCAGCAGCCCGGGCGGGGTGTACTCAGGCGAGCAGTACTTC	NA	TRBV5-4	TRBJ2-7	NA
CATSSQLTFSGLHNEQFF	TGTGCCACCAGCAGCCAATTAACGTTTTCGGGACTCCACAATGAGCAGTTCTTC	NA	TRBV15	TRBJ2-1	NA
CASLNIAGIQDEKLFF	TGTGCCAGCCTCAACATAGCGGGTATCCAGGATGAAAAACTGTTTTTT	NA	TRBV2	TRBJ1-4	once